This T cell receptor beta chain emerged from a study of blood T cells in healthy people across ages. Findings of the study overall: Older individuals had lower TCR beta diversity per million T cells (the decline was roughly linear). Underestimates were what the diversity estimates from one million T cells were considered to be. Because sorting was not performed, PBMCs prevented conclusive naive versus antigen-experienced comparison.

CDR3 length equals 15 residues. The J segment lost 4 bases and the V segment lost 3 bases, leaving 7 bases of the junction unmatched. Germline lookup yields CDR1 MNHNS and CDR2 SASEGT. As to this clonotype: What it binds is unknown.

Combining a sample-barcoded 5' primer with a J-beta primer mix, a second PCR ran for 7 to 11 cycles. TCRdb re-called the 5' RACE reads through MiXCR, storing one row per CDR3 protein. Of around 970,000 distinct CDR3 sequences listed, around 54% are singletons. The chain combines TRBV6-1 with TRBJ1-2, with 8 nucleotides matching TRBD1. The sequenced material came from blood. This clonotype originated in a woman aged 55-69 years in good health. CDR3 DNA: TGTGCCAGCAGTGAGACCGGGACAGGCTCCTATGGCTACACCTTC. Amino acid sequence: CASSETGTGSYGYTF.